This T cell receptor beta chain was identified in a study of long-term antiretroviral therapy in people with HIV. Survey-level resolution applied to immunoSEQ assay v3.0. Produced via immunoSEQ multiplex PCR; TCRdb's table is partial and in-frame only. The data hold about 6,700 clones, with just under 75% observed a single time. The CDR3 sequence is 12 residues long. CDR1 is KGHSH, CDR2 LQKENI, per germline. V lost 8 bases to trimming and J lost 2 bases, with 9 bases between them. This clone was recorded only once. The receptor was derived from a man younger than 35 with HIV. The starting material was unsorted PBMCs, obtained 0.1 years before starting antiretroviral therapy. This chain uses TRBV18 with TRBJ1-1, with D unresolved. DNA of the CDR3: TGTGCCAGCCGAACCCCCAACACTGAAGCTTTCTTT. It translates to CASRTPNTEAFF.